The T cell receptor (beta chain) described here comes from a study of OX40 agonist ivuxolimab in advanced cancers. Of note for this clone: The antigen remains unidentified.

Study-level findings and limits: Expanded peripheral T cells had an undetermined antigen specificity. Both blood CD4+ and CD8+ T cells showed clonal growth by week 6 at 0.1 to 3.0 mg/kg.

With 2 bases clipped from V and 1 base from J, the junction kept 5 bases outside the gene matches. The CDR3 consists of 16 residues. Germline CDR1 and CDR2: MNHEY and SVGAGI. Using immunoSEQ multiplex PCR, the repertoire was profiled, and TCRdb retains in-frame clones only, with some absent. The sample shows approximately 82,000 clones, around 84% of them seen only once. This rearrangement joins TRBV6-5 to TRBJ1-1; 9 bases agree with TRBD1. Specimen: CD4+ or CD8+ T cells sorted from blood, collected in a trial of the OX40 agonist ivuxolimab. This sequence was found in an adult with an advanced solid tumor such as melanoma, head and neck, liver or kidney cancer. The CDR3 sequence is CASSYERGQGNTEAFF. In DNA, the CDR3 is TGTGCCAGCAGTTACGAGAGGGGACAGGGGAACACTGAAGCTTTCTTT.